Included here is one TCR beta chain sequence, with context. Its antigen is undetermined. These data originate in a study of T cells in Graves' hyperthyroidism and ophthalmopathy. RNA transcripts yielded amplified TCR beta CDR3 regions. First-round RT-PCR targeting the TCR CDR3 was performed with the HTBI primer set. TCRdb passed the multiplex PCR reads through MiXCR, listing each CDR3 protein once. In the table there are about 270,000 distinct CDR3 sequences, around 22% of which are singletons. Overall study results and limits: Stable hyperthyroidism was told apart from ophthalmopathy by a model built on 13 V-J features. The model predicted ophthalmopathy a median around 6.5 months before onset.

Orbital computed tomography and thyroid ultrasound, together with serum TRAb and thyroxine and clinical symptoms, were used for diagnoses. The CDR3 is 16 residues long. Germline CDR1 and CDR2: SGHRS and YFSETQ. Unmatched junction bases numbered 4, after V lost 0 bases and J lost 4 bases. The sequence came from a man aged 30 to 39 with Graves' ophthalmopathy. This chain links TRBV5-1 with TRBJ2-3; 11 bases fit TRBD2. The sequencing sample was made of blood. CDR3 sequence reads: CASSLGLAGGPDTQYF. CDR3 coding DNA: TGCGCCAGCAGCTTGGGGCTAGCGGGAGGCCCAGATACGCAGTATTTT.